The T cell receptor beta chain described here comes from a study of T cell responses to AZD1222 COVID-19 vaccine. Broader study findings: In the spike-specific TCR repertoire, nearly half reportedly target unmutated variant regions. Clonal diversity may have been underestimated, and the donors were mostly white British, with more females than males. A rise in Spike-specific TCR breadth and depth followed two AZD1222 doses.

Germline CDR1 reads MNHEY; CDR2 reads SVGEGT. The junction had 2 bases not matched to a gene; V was cut back by 6 bases and J by 5 bases. The CDR3 covers 12 residues. As for this clone: What it binds is not known.

Sequenced by immunoSEQ multiplex PCR; TCRdb stores in-frame clones only, minus some. The table shows 150,000 to 200,000 clones, with 88% occurring only once. This clonotype was sampled from an adult in good health. Specimen: peripheral blood, collected on day 0 of AZD1222 vaccination. V gene TRBV6-2 or TRBV6-3 combines with J gene TRBJ1-1, with 8 bases identical to TRBD1. The CDR3 loop reads CASSTGGTEAFF. CDR3 nucleotides: TGTGCCAGCAGCACAGGGGGGACTGAAGCTTTCTTT.